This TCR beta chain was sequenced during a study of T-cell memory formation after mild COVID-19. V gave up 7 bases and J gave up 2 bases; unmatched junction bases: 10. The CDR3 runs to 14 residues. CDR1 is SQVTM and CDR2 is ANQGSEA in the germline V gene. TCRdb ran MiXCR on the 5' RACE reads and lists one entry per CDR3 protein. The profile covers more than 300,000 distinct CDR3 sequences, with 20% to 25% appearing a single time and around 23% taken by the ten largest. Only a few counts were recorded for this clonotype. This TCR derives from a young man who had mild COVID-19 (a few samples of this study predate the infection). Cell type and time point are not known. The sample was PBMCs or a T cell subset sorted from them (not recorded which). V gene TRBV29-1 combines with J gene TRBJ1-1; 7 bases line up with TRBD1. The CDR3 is CSAAGTEFNTEAFF. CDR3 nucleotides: TGCAGCGCTGCCGGGACAGAGTTCAACACTGAAGCTTTCTTT.